This T cell receptor (beta chain) was recovered during a study of CD8+ T cells in alopecia areata. Study results and caveats: TCR sharing was clearer in mice than between patients, perhaps partly owing to patient HLA diversity.

With respect to this clone: What it binds is not known. The germline gene is not matched at one end of the junction; a read error may be the cause.

Extraction and reverse transcription of RNA yielded cDNA as the sequencing template. The assay was immunoSEQ multiplex PCR, and TCRdb's table has in-frame clones only and misses some. The data hold around 86,000 clones, with more than 65% observed a single time. Stated treatment: oral pan-JAK inhibitor, 5-10 mg twice daily. The CDR3 is 15 residues long. CDR1 SGHVS and CDR2 FNYEAQ come from the germline V gene. The material was CD8+ T cells sorted from blood, obtained at week 44, from a patient treated with tofacitinib. This TCR derives from a human donor with alopecia areata. The chain combines TRBV7-6 with TRBJ2-5; TRBD2 agrees at 9 bases. CDR3 residues: CASSIAGELGETQYF. In DNA form, the CDR3 reads TGTGCCAGCAGCATAGCGGGGGAATTGGGTGAGACCCAGTACTTC.